The source of this TCR beta chain is a study of shared clonotypes between healthy human individuals. Germline V gives CDR1 SGHNT, CDR2 YYREEE (reference sequence). There are 13 residues in the CDR3. Trimming took 2 bases from V and 4 from J, leaving 9 bases between them. Naive-designated CD8 cells lacked CD45RO, were positively enriched for CCR7, and omitted terminally differentiated effector memory CD45RA+ cells. Assay execution proceeded at the deep level. This table comes from immunoSEQ multiplex PCR, and its TCRdb copy is limited to in-frame clones, with some not included. The repertoire holds approximately 1.9 million clones, with roughly 95% as singletons.

The genes are TRBV5-4 and TRBJ1-1; a possible D gene is TRBD1 (5 bases). The receptor comes from a man between 18 and 35 years old in good health. Some clones in this sample may be carry-over from other donors' samples. The sequenced sample was naive CD8+ T cells from PBMCs. The CDR3 DNA reads as TGTGCCAGCAGCTTTCGGGGGACCACTGAAGCTTTCTTT. Protein: CASSFRGTTEAFF.